The sequence of this T cell receptor beta chain was determined in a study of hypomethylating agent response in myelodysplastic syndrome. Whole-study context: TET2 mutation, the most common, occurred in 5 of 11 patients.

TCRdb's table, derived via immunoSEQ multiplex PCR, lists solely in-frame clones and lacks some. The data hold around 2,000 clones, with just over 85% observed a single time. Germline V CDR1 and CDR2: LGHNA, YSLEER. Trimming stripped 4 bases from V and 0 bases from J, with 7 bases between. This CDR3 comprises 13 residues. The clonotype was recovered from a human donor with myelodysplastic syndrome. Sequenced material: bone marrow, taken before or after starting hypomethylating agent treatment for myelodysplastic syndrome (not recorded which). The V call is TRBV4-3, the J call TRBJ2-7; D gene uncertain. The CDR3: CASSPDRSYEQYF. CDR3 DNA sequence: TGCGCCAGCAGCCCTGATCGCTCCTACGAGCAGTACTTC.